This is a list of T cell receptor beta chains from one sample in a study of molecular identifiers for immune sequencing clone quantification. TCRdb analysed the PCR reads with MiXCR anew, one entry per CDR3 protein. The table records about 54,000 distinct CDR3 sequences, under 30% of them present only once. Material for sequencing was naive CD8+ T cells from blood, with Jurkat cell RNA spiked in. All receptors come from a human donor in good health. Some libraries in this study had Jurkat cell RNA spiked in. Each CDR3 is given without its conserved first and last residue. Each record gives: V gene, J gene, CDR3 protein.

TRBV10-2	TRBJ2-3	ASSAPNSGGPTDTQY
TRBV29-1	TRBJ2-7	SVLVSADEQY
TRBV20-1	TRBJ2-7	SAGGQGPYEQY
TRBV9	TRBJ2-2	ASTTAAYTGELF
TRBV19	TRBJ1-1	ASSHQGTLNTEAF
TRBV6-2/TRBV6-3	TRBJ1-2	ASSYPDPYT
TRBV20-1	TRBJ2-3	SARESSPRVAQY
TRBV11-2	TRBJ2-7	ASSLLTRDRGDEQY
TRBV13	TRBJ2-3	ASSLGPFVAGQPTDAQY
TRBV4-1	TRBJ2-1	ASSQEEAGGLHNEQF
TRBV4-3	TRBJ2-2	ASSLGLKLTRELF
TRBV4-3	TRBJ1-6	ASSQDPPFRGRTYNSPLH
TRBV11-2	TRBJ2-5	ASSFLTRTETQY
TRBV11-2	TRBJ2-3	ASSQYNLREDTQY
TRBV14	TRBJ2-3	ASSQGGEPHPRY
TRBV7-9	TRBJ2-1	ASSLDDYGEQF
TRBV27	TRBJ2-7	ASSLVGGQSYEQY
TRBV3-1	TRBJ2-7	ASSPYTSGGPLEQY
TRBV27	TRBJ2-3	ARSFDSTDTQY
TRBV6-2/TRBV6-3	TRBJ1-1	ASSWSGGAF